These T cell receptor beta chains were read from a single sample in a study of blood T cells in healthy people across ages. TCRdb used MiXCR to reprocess the 5' RACE reads, holding one entry per CDR3 protein. The data show about a million distinct CDR3 sequences, roughly 48% seen once. The source material was blood. These receptors were obtained from a man under 40 in good health. Both conserved end residues are part of each CDR3. Fields, in order: clone size, CDR3 length, V gene, D gene, J gene, CDR3 protein, CDR3 DNA. The D gene is left open where the match is weak. Part of the rows lack a size; the others show once, few, many or a class for expanded clones.

>-|15|TRBV7-2|TRBD1|TRBJ2-7
CASTHLGQGLFEQYF
TGTGCCAGCACCCATCTCGGACAGGGGTTGTTCGAGCAGTACTTC
>-|13|TRBV12-3/TRBV12-4|-|TRBJ2-2
CASTWANTGELFF
TGTGCCAGCACTTGGGCGAACACCGGGGAGCTGTTTTTT
>-|12|TRBV7-2|-|TRBJ2-1
CASSSDRNVQFF
TGTGCCAGCAGCTCAGACAGAAATGTGCAGTTCTTC
>-|14|TRBV4-2|TRBD1|TRBJ2-7
CASSLREGANEQYF
TGTGCCAGCAGCCTTCGAGAGGGGGCGAACGAGCAGTACTTC
>-|13|TRBV7-2|-|TRBJ1-1
CASRQGLGTEAFF
TGTGCCAGCCGCCAGGGACTAGGGACTGAAGCTTTCTTT
>-|15|TRBV4-3|-|TRBJ2-7
CASSQGSGSLYEQYF
TGCGCCAGCAGCCAAGGGAGTGGGTCCCTCTACGAGCAGTACTTC
>few|16|TRBV7-3|TRBD1|TRBJ2-1
CASSRTPGTGSNEQFF
TGTGCCAGCAGCCGAACTCCCGGGACAGGGAGCAATGAGCAGTTCTTC
>-|14|TRBV5-1|-|TRBJ1-2
CASSLVAADYGYTF
TGCGCCAGCAGCTTGGTTGCGGCAGACTATGGCTACACCTTC
>few|15|TRBV6-6|-|TRBJ1-4
CASSSADATNEKLFF
TGTGCCAGCAGTTCTGCAGATGCAACTAATGAAAAACTGTTTTTT
>-|15|TRBV7-2|-|TRBJ2-3
CASSLRGSSTDTQYF
TGTGCCAGCAGCTTAAGGGGATCTAGCACAGATACGCAGTATTTT
>-|15|TRBV9|-|TRBJ2-1
CASSGQVSHGGEQFF
TGTGCCAGCAGCGGACAGGTATCCCACGGCGGTGAGCAGTTCTTC
>-|13|TRBV6-2/TRBV6-3|-|TRBJ1-2
CASSDSAGNGYTF
TGTGCCAGCAGTGACTCGGCCGGGAATGGCTACACCTTC
>-|13|TRBV6-1|-|TRBJ2-1
CASTNDFYNEQFF
TGTGCCAGCACTAACGATTTTTACAATGAGCAGTTCTTC
>-|13|TRBV3-1|-|TRBJ2-3
CASSQEEGSTQYF
TGTGCCAGCAGCCAAGAGGAGGGTTCGACGCAGTATTTT
>-|12|TRBV28|-|TRBJ2-3
CASSINTDTQYF
TGTGCCAGCAGTATAAACACAGATACGCAGTATTTT
>-|18|TRBV7-2|-|TRBJ2-6
CASSLAGQSVSGANVLTF
TGTGCCAGCAGCTTAGCTGGGCAATCTGTCTCTGGGGCCAACGTCCTGACTTTC
>few|12|TRBV6-1|-|TRBJ2-7
CASSGQIYEQYF
TGTGCCAGCAGCGGACAGATCTACGAGCAGTACTTC
>-|13|TRBV3-1|-|TRBJ1-2
CASSPDTDYGYTF
TGTGCCAGCAGCCCGGACACCGACTATGGCTACACCTTC
>-|15|TRBV6-5|-|TRBJ2-7
CASSPLDSSSYEQYF
TGTGCCAGCAGTCCCCTGGACAGTTCCTCCTACGAGCAGTACTTC
>few|18|TRBV12-3/TRBV12-4|-|TRBJ2-1
CASSLDRLPGGHYNEQFF
TGTGCCAGCAGCCTGGACAGGCTTCCGGGGGGCCATTACAATGAGCAGTTCTTC
>-|15|TRBV10-3|-|TRBJ1-1
CAISEAGHMNTEAFF
TGTGCCATCAGTGAGGCGGGACACATGAACACTGAAGCTTTCTTT